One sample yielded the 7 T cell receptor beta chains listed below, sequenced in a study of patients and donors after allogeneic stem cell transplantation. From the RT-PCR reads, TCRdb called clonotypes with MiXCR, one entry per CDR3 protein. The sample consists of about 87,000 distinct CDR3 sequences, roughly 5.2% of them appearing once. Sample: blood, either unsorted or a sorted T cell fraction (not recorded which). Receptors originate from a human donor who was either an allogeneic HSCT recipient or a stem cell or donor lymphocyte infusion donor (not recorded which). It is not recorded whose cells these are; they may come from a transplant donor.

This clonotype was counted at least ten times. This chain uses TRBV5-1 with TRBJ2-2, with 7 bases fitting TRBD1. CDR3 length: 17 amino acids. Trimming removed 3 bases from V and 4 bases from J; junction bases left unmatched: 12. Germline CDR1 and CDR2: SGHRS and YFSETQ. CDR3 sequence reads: CASSSEGASTGTGELFF. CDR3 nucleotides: TGCGCCAGCAGCTCCGAGGGGGCTTCGACGGGCACCGGGGAGCTGTTTTTT.

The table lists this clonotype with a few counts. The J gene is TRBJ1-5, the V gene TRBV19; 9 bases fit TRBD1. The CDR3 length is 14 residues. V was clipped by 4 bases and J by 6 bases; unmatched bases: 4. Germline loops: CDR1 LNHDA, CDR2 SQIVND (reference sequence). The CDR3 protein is CASSTTGGGQPQHF. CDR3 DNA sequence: TGTGCCAGTAGTACTACAGGGGGCGGTCAGCCCCAGCATTTT. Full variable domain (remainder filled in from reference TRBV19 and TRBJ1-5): DGGITQSPKYLFRKEGQNVTLSCEQNLNHDAMYWYRQDPGQGLRLIYYSQIVNDFQKGDIAEGYSVSREKKESFPLTVTSAQKNPTAFYLCASSTTGGGQPQHFGDGTRLSIL.

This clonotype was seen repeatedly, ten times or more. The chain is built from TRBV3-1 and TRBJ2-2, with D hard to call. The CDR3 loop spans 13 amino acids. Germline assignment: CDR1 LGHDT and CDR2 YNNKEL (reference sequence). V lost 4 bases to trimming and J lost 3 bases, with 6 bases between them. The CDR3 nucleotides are TGTGCCAGCAGCCCTCTTGACACCGGGGAGCTGTTTTTT. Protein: CASSPLDTGELFF.

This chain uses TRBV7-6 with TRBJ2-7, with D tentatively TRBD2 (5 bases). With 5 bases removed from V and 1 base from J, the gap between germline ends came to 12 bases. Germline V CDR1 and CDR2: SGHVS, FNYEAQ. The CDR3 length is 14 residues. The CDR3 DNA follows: TGTGCCAGCAGCCCGGAGGTGGGATCCTACGAGCAGTACTTC. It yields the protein CASSPEVGSYEQYF.

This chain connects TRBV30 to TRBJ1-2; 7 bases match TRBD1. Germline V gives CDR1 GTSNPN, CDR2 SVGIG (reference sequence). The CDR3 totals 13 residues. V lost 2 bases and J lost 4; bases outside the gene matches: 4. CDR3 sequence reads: CAWSTGQRYGYTF. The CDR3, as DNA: TGTGCCTGGAGTACGGGACAGCGCTATGGCTACACCTTC.

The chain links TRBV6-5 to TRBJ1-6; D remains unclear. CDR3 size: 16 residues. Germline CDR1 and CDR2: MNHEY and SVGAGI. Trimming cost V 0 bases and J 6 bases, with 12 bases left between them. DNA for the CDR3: TGTGCCAGCAGTTACTCGGTTGGGCACTCTAATTCACCCCTCCACTTT. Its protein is CASSYSVGHSNSPLHF.

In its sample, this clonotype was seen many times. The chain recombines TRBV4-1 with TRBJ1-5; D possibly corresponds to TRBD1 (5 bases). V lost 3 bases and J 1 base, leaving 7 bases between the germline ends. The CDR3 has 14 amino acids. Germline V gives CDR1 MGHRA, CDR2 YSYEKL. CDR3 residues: CASSHRASNQPQHF. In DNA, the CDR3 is TGCGCCAGCAGCCACAGGGCAAGCAATCAGCCCCAGCATTTT.